A selection of T cell receptor beta chains follows, all from one sample in a study of blood T cell repertoires in COVID-19. Some clones are missing from TCRdb's copy, which holds only in-frame ones; the method was immunoSEQ multiplex PCR. This sample has fewer than 250,000 clones, with about 88% found just once. Sequenced material: peripheral blood. The receptors come from a man between 25 and 39 years old with acute or convalescent COVID-19. Both conserved end residues are part of each CDR3. Fields, in order: CDR3 length, clone size, J gene, D gene, V gene, CDR3 DNA, CDR3 protein. D genes are given only for firm matches. Expanded clones get a size class; other rows say once, few or many, or leave the size out.

14,-,TRBJ2-5,TRBD2,TRBV30,TGTGCCTGGAGTCTACTAGCGGGGGTCGAGACCCAGTACTTC,CAWSLLAGVETQYF
15,-,TRBJ2-4,-,TRBV28,TGTGCCAGCAGTCGAGTCGGAGGACCTGGGAACATTCAGTACTTC,CASSRVGGPGNIQYF
13,-,TRBJ2-5,-,TRBV3-1/TRBV3-2,TGTGCCAGCAGCCAAGCAGGGCTAGAGACCCAGTACTTC,CASSQAGLETQYF
13,-,TRBJ1-2,-,TRBV5-1,TGCGCCAGCAGCTCTCAGACTCCCTATGGCTACACCTTC,CASSSQTPYGYTF
16,few,TRBJ2-1,TRBD1,TRBV19,TGTGCCAGTACCACTCGCCCGGGACAGGGATATAGTGAGCAGTTCTTC,CASTTRPGQGYSEQFF
17,-,TRBJ2-3,TRBD2,TRBV25-1,TGTGCCAGCAGAGCACAGACCGGGACTAGCGGCTCAGATACGCAGTATTTT,CASRAQTGTSGSDTQYF
15,-,TRBJ2-7,TRBD2,TRBV7-9,TGTGCCAGCAGCCCTCTCGGCGGGAGGGTCCTCGAGCAGTACTTC,CASSPLGGRVLEQYF
15,-,TRBJ2-7,TRBD1,TRBV5-4,TGTGCCAGCAGCTCCCCCGGGACAGACCACTACGAGCAGTACTTC,CASSSPGTDHYEQYF
15,-,TRBJ2-5,-,TRBV11-2,TGTGCCAGCACCCGTGGGAGGCGTCTATCGGAGACCCAGTACTTC,CASTRGRRLSETQYF
15,-,TRBJ1-1,TRBD1,TRBV6-6,TGTGCCAGCCGCCTATCCGACAGGGCAAACACTGAAGCTTTCTTT,CASRLSDRANTEAFF
13,-,TRBJ1-1,-,TRBV19,TGTGCCAGTAGTATAGCAGGGTTCGCTGAAGCTTTCTTT,CASSIAGFAEAFF
12,-,TRBJ1-1,-,TRBV12-3/TRBV12-4,TGTGCCAGCAGTCAGGGACATGGAAAAGCTTTCTTT,CASSQGHGKAFF
15,-,TRBJ1-6,-,TRBV6-5,TGTGCCAGCGGCGGGGGTGTCTCCTATAATTCACCCCTCCACTTT,CASGGGVSYNSPLHF
18,-,TRBJ2-3,-,TRBV19,TGTGCCAGTAGCGATTCTCCGCTGGGGGCACCGAACACAGATACGCAGTATTTT,CASSDSPLGAPNTDTQYF
13,-,TRBJ2-2,TRBD1,TRBV6-1,TGTGCCAGCAGTGAGAGTGGACAGGGAGGCCTGTTTTTT,CASSESGQGGLFF
13,-,TRBJ1-2,TRBD1,TRBV27,TGTGCCAGCAGTTTATCACAGGGGGTTGGCTACACCTTC,CASSLSQGVGYTF
14,-,TRBJ1-2,-,TRBV29-1,TGCAGCGTGGTGGGTCGGGGGGTTGACTATGGCTACACCTTC,CSVVGRGVDYGYTF
13,-,TRBJ1-1,-,TRBV10-1,TGCGCCAGCAGCCAGGACAGCTACACTGAAGCTTTCTTT,CASSQDSYTEAFF
16,-,TRBJ2-1,-,TRBV5-4,TGTGCCAGCAGCTTGGACGGACTCCAAGCCTACAATGAGCAGTTCTTC,CASSLDGLQAYNEQFF
16,-,TRBJ1-2,TRBD1,TRBV6-5,TGTGCCAGCAGTTACACAGACAGGGGAAAGCACTATGGCTACACCTTC,CASSYTDRGKHYGYTF
14,-,TRBJ1-1,-,TRBV11-3,TGTGCCAGCAGCTGCGAACAGCACAACACTGAAGCTTTCTTT,CASSCEQHNTEAFF
14,-,TRBJ2-1,TRBD2,TRBV24-1,TGTGCCACCAGTGTCGCTTCGGGAGGCGAGATAAAGTTCTTC,CATSVASGGEIKFF
13,-,TRBJ1-5,TRBD1,TRBV27,TGTGCCAGCAGCCACAGGGGCGATCAGCCCCAGCATTTT,CASSHRGDQPQHF
17,-,TRBJ1-1,TRBD1,TRBV5-1,TGCGCCAGCAGCTTCAGCACGACCGGGACAGGGAGGACTGAAGCTTTCTTT,CASSFSTTGTGRTEAFF
13,-,TRBJ2-5,TRBD1,TRBV28,TGTGCCAGCGGGCGACAGGGGTTGGAGACCCAGTACTTC,CASGRQGLETQYF
13,-,TRBJ1-2,TRBD1,TRBV5-4,TGTGCCAGCAGCCACTCAGGGGGCATTGGCTACACCTTC,CASSHSGGIGYTF
16,-,TRBJ2-7,TRBD2,TRBV9,TGTGCCAGCAGCGTATACGGGGGGTCCCTCTCCTACGAGCAGCACTTC,CASSVYGGSLSYEQHF
15,-,TRBJ1-2,TRBD1,TRBV19,TGTGCCAGTAGCCCAGGGGGCGGGTTGGTATATGGCTACACCTTC,CASSPGGGLVYGYTF
18,-,TRBJ1-4,TRBD1,TRBV7-3,TGTGCCAGCAGCTTATATAGCGGGACAGGGGTAGTGGGAGAAAAACTGTTTTTT,CASSLYSGTGVVGEKLFF
13,-,TRBJ1-2,-,TRBV29-1,TGCAGCGTTGAAGATCTGGAAGGGGTTGGCTACACCTTC,CSVEDLEGVGYTF
19,-,TRBJ2-1,TRBD2,TRBV6-2/TRBV6-3,TGTGCCAGCAGTTACCCGATCGGGGTAGCGGGGGGGATATACAATGAGCAGTTCTTC,CASSYPIGVAGGIYNEQFF
11,-,TRBJ2-7,-,TRBV2,TGTGCCAGCAGCAGGGGCTACGAGCAGTACTTC,CASSRGYEQYF
17,-,TRBJ1-3,TRBD1,TRBV19,TGTGCCAGTAGTACCAGACAGGGAGTAGAATTTGGAAACACCATATATTTT,CASSTRQGVEFGNTIYF
13,-,TRBJ1-4,-,TRBV18,TGTGCCAGCTCCCTCGATTCGGAGGAAAAACTGTTTTTT,CASSLDSEEKLFF
14,-,TRBJ2-1,-,TRBV7-2,TGTGCCAGCAGCTGGGGGGAGCCCCACAATGAGCAGTTCTTC,CASSWGEPHNEQFF
14,-,TRBJ1-6,-,TRBV2,TGTGCCAGCAGTGAGAGCTCCTATAATTCACCCCTCCACTTT,CASSESSYNSPLHF
19,-,TRBJ1-2,TRBD1,TRBV4-2,TGTGCCAGCAGCCCTTTAGGGGGTGACAGGGGGCGCAGCATCTATGGCTACACCTTC,CASSPLGGDRGRSIYGYTF
15,few,TRBJ1-2,-,TRBV25-1,TGTGCCAGCAGTGACATGGGTTTAGGGGACTATGGCTACACCTTC,CASSDMGLGDYGYTF
14,-,TRBJ1-3,TRBD1,TRBV7-8,TGTGCCAGCAGCTCCCGGGGACAGGGAAACACCATATATTTT,CASSSRGQGNTIYF
15,once,TRBJ2-3,-,TRBV28,TGTGCCAGCATGCCCACAGGGCCTGGCACAGATACGCAGTATTTT,CASMPTGPGTDTQYF
17,many,TRBJ2-1,TRBD1,TRBV3-1/TRBV3-2,TGTGCCAGCAGCCAACTATACTGGGACAGGAAAGACAATGAGCAGTTCTTC,CASSQLYWDRKDNEQFF
14,-,TRBJ2-1,TRBD2,TRBV6-5,TGTGCCAGCAGAAGGACGGGAGGGCCCGATGAGCAGTTCTTC,CASRRTGGPDEQFF
16,-,TRBJ1-2,TRBD1,TRBV7-8,TGTGCCAGCAGCAAATCCGCCGACAGGGGGAACTATGGCTACACCTTC,CASSKSADRGNYGYTF
12,-,TRBJ2-7,-,TRBV5-6,TGTGCCAGCAGCTTCGGGTCCTACGAGCAGTACTTC,CASSFGSYEQYF
17,-,TRBJ2-1,TRBD2,TRBV5-1,TGCGCCAGCAGCTTTACTGTGGGACTAGCGGCTGACAATGAGCAGTTCTTC,CASSFTVGLAADNEQFF
16,-,TRBJ2-2,TRBD2,TRBV7-2,TGTGCCAGCAGCCCAACGGGACTAGCGGGCACCGGGGAGCTGTTTTTT,CASSPTGLAGTGELFF
16,-,TRBJ1-5,TRBD1,TRBV7-2,TGTGCCAGCAGCTTAGTAGGGACAGGGGTCAATCAGCCCCAGCATTTT,CASSLVGTGVNQPQHF
13,-,TRBJ1-3,-,TRBV19,TGTGCCAGCAAGGGGTTCTCCGGAAACACCATATATTTT,CASKGFSGNTIYF
14,-,TRBJ2-1,-,TRBV7-9,TGTGCCAGCAGCTTGAACCAGGGCGGTAATGAGCAGTTCTTC,CASSLNQGGNEQFF
13,once,TRBJ2-2,-,TRBV18,TGTGCCAGCTCACCAGTGACAGCCGGGGAGCTGTTTTTT,CASSPVTAGELFF
14,-,TRBJ2-2,-,TRBV2,TGTGCCAGCAGATACAGGGAAAACACCGGGGAGCTGTTTTTT,CASRYRENTGELFF